The rows below give T cell receptor beta chains drawn from one sample of a study of blood T cell repertoires in COVID-19. Profiled with immunoSEQ multiplex PCR; TCRdb holds only in-frame clones, not every one. Among tens of thousands of clones listed, about 87% were seen once. Input material: peripheral blood. These receptors all stem from a human donor in a cohort sampled during active COVID-19. Both conserved end residues are part of each CDR3. Fields, in order: clone size, J gene, D gene, V gene, CDR3 DNA, CDR3 protein. A D gene is named only where the DNA matches it firmly. Size is stated for part of the rows, as once, few or many counts, or as a class when the clone is expanded.

.	TRBJ2-2	.	TRBV21-1	TGTGCCAGCAGCAAATGGAGACTGAACACCGGGGAGCTGTTTTTT	CASSKWRLNTGELFF
.	TRBJ2-1	.	TRBV5-1	TGCGCCAGCAGCCCGTCCTCCTACAATGAGCAGTTCTTC	CASSPSSYNEQFF
.	TRBJ2-7	TRBD2	TRBV13	TGTGCCAGCAGCCGGGAGGGTAGCGGGAACTCCTACGAGCAGTACTTC	CASSREGSGNSYEQYF
.	TRBJ2-5	.	TRBV12-3/TRBV12-4	TGTGCCAGCAGTTTGGGCAGGCGAGAGACCCAGTACTTC	CASSLGRRETQYF
.	TRBJ2-2	.	TRBV27	TGTGCCAGCAGTTTAATGGCGGACACCGGGGAGCTGTTTTTT	CASSLMADTGELFF
.	TRBJ1-6	.	TRBV4-1	TGCGCCAGCAGCCTCTCCTACGTAGCGGGTTCTTACTCACCCCTCCACTTT	CASSLSYVAGSYSPLHF
.	TRBJ2-7	TRBD1	TRBV29-1	TGCAGCGTCACCCGAACAGGGGCACCCTCCTACGAGCAGTACTTC	CSVTRTGAPSYEQYF
.	TRBJ2-3	.	TRBV5-1	TGCGCCAGCAGCTTGATCGCGGGAACGGGGACGCAGTATTTT	CASSLIAGTGTQYF
once	TRBJ1-5	TRBD1	TRBV19	TGTGCCAGTAGTACCCGGGACAGGGCTAATCAGCCCCAGCATTTT	CASSTRDRANQPQHF
.	TRBJ2-1	TRBD1	TRBV5-1	TGCGCCAGCAGTTTACAGGGGGTTAACAATGAGCAGTTCTTC	CASSLQGVNNEQFF
.	TRBJ2-1	.	TRBV21-1	TGTGCCAGTTTACAGGGGCGGAATGAGCAGTTCTTC	CASLQGRNEQFF
.	TRBJ1-5	TRBD1	TRBV2	TGTGCCAGCAGTGCCGGGACAGGGGGCAATCAGCCCCAGCATTTT	CASSAGTGGNQPQHF
.	TRBJ1-5	TRBD1	TRBV10-3	TGTGCCATCAGTCGGGACAGGCGAAATCAGCCCCAGCATTTT	CAISRDRRNQPQHF
once	TRBJ2-4	TRBD2	TRBV7-3	TGTGCCAGCAGCTTACCGGCTCGAACTAGCGTTCGCAACTTC	CASSLPARTSVRNF
.	TRBJ2-7	TRBD2	TRBV20-1	TGCAGTGGACTAGCAGAATACGAGCAGTACTTC	CSGLAEYEQYF
.	TRBJ2-5	TRBD2	TRBV28	TGTGCCAGCAGTTGGGAGGGGAAAGAGACCCAGTACTTC	CASSWEGKETQYF
.	TRBJ1-3	.	TRBV5-1	TGCGCCAGCAGCCTGACGGGGGGCCCTGGAAACACCATATATTTT	CASSLTGGPGNTIYF
.	TRBJ2-7	TRBD2	TRBV12-3/TRBV12-4	TGTGCCAGCAGTCGGACTAGCGGGACCGAGCAGTACTTC	CASSRTSGTEQYF
.	TRBJ2-7	.	TRBV28	TGTGCCAGCAGTTTGATAGACAGGACCTACGAGCAGTACTTC	CASSLIDRTYEQYF
.	TRBJ1-5	.	TRBV6-1	TGTGCCAGCAGTGAATGGAGCCGAAATCAGCCCCAGCATTTT	CASSEWSRNQPQHF
.	TRBJ2-3	.	TRBV15	TGTGCCACCAGCAGAGATGGGTCGGGGAAAGATACGCAGTATTTT	CATSRDGSGKDTQYF
.	TRBJ1-6	TRBD1	TRBV28	TGTGCCAGCAGTGCCATCGGGACAGGGGGACCTAATTCACCCCTCCACTTT	CASSAIGTGGPNSPLHF
few	TRBJ2-7	TRBD1	TRBV9	TGTGCCAGCAACGCACAGGGGGGACACTACGAGCAGTACTTC	CASNAQGGHYEQYF
.	TRBJ2-3	.	TRBV7-8	TGTGCCAGCAGCTTAGATACGGGATACACAGATACGCAGTATTTT	CASSLDTGYTDTQYF
.	TRBJ2-2	TRBD1	TRBV10-3	TGTGCCATCAGTGAGTCGTTTACAGGGGGAGTCGGGGAGCTGTTTTTT	CAISESFTGGVGELFF
.	TRBJ1-6	TRBD1	TRBV3-1/TRBV3-2	TGTGCCAGCAGCCAAACCGACAGGGGGCCCCTCCACTTT	CASSQTDRGPLHF
.	TRBJ2-5	.	TRBV7-3	TGTGCCAGCAGCTTCTTCCCGGGAGAGGGGACCCAGTACTTC	CASSFFPGEGTQYF
.	TRBJ2-3	TRBD2	TRBV19	TGTGCCAGTACCCCCGGGCTAGCGGGGATAAGAGATACGCAGTATTTT	CASTPGLAGIRDTQYF
.	TRBJ2-1	TRBD2	TRBV4-1	TGCGCCAGCAGCCTCTACTTAACGGGACTAGCGGGGGAATCAGTCGACAATGAGCAGTTCTTC	CASSLYLTGLAGESVDNEQFF
.	TRBJ2-3	.	TRBV2	TGTGCCAGCAGATTTGGACTGATCGGCACAGATACGCAGTATTTT	CASRFGLIGTDTQYF
medium-sized	TRBJ1-2	TRBD1	TRBV6-1	TGTGCCAGCAGTGAAGTGGGGACAGGTCGAAACTATGGCTACACCTTC	CASSEVGTGRNYGYTF
.	TRBJ2-7	TRBD2	TRBV4-3	TGCGCCAGCAGCCACGGGACTAGCGGAGCTTACGAGCAGTACTTC	CASSHGTSGAYEQYF
.	TRBJ2-1	TRBD2	TRBV7-2	TGTGCCAGCAGCCCGGGACTAGCGGCCAATGAGCAGTTCTTC	CASSPGLAANEQFF
few	TRBJ2-7	.	TRBV5-4	TGTGCCAGCAGCACGCGGGGCAGTTCCTACGAGCAGTACTTC	CASSTRGSSYEQYF
.	TRBJ2-7	TRBD2	TRBV6-5	TGTGCCAGCAGGCTCTCGGCTAGCGGGGGTATCGAGCAGTACTTC	CASRLSASGGIEQYF
once	TRBJ2-5	.	TRBV3-1/TRBV3-2	TGTGCCAGCAGCCAAGGACAGACCCAAGAGACCCAGTACTTC	CASSQGQTQETQYF
.	TRBJ2-3	TRBD2	TRBV11-3	TGTGCCAGCAGCCCAGGCGTACGGGAGGGTATAGATACGCAGTATTTT	CASSPGVREGIDTQYF
.	TRBJ2-1	.	TRBV24-1	TGTGCCACCAGTGACCACGGGAGATCCTACAATGAGCAGTTCTTC	CATSDHGRSYNEQFF
.	TRBJ2-1	.	TRBV28	TGTGCCAGCAGGGAGACTACTTATGTGCAGTTCTTC	CASRETTYVQFF
.	TRBJ2-7	.	TRBV9	TGTGCCAGCAGCGCAGGGATGGGAACCTACGAGCAGTACTTC	CASSAGMGTYEQYF
.	TRBJ1-4	TRBD1	TRBV7-2	TGTGCCAGCACCTACGGACAGGGGGCGAAAAAACTGTTTTTT	CASTYGQGAKKLFF
once	TRBJ1-5	.	TRBV24-1	TGTGCCACCAGTGATTCTGGGGCGCCTGGCAATCAGCCCCAGCATTTT	CATSDSGAPGNQPQHF
.	TRBJ1-5	.	TRBV18	TGTGCCAGCTCACCACCTGGCGGTAGCAATCAGCCCCAGCATTTT	CASSPPGGSNQPQHF
.	TRBJ1-1	.	TRBV9	TGTGCCAGCAGCCCCGAGGGTGCGCTGAACACTGAAGCTTTCTTT	CASSPEGALNTEAFF
.	TRBJ1-5	.	TRBV6-2/TRBV6-3	TGTGCCAGCAGTACCCGGCGGGGTGGGAGCAATCAGCCCCAGCATTTT	CASSTRRGGSNQPQHF
.	TRBJ2-7	.	TRBV28	TGTGCCAGCAGTCTCGCTCACAGTTCGACCTACGAGCAGTACTTC	CASSLAHSSTYEQYF
.	TRBJ2-7	TRBD2	TRBV28	TGTGCCAGCCAAACTAGCGGGCACTACGAGCAGTACTTC	CASQTSGHYEQYF
.	TRBJ2-1	TRBD1	TRBV10-3	TGTGCCATCAGTGGGCAGGGGGCTGGGAAAGTATTGTACAATGAGCAGTTCTTC	CAISGQGAGKVLYNEQFF
.	TRBJ1-1	.	TRBV7-8	TGTGCCAGCAGCTTAATGGGACTTGGGGGCACTGAAGCTTTCTTT	CASSLMGLGGTEAFF
.	TRBJ2-6	.	TRBV10-3	TGTGCCATCAGAGACAGGACCAGCTCTGGGGCCAACGTCCTGACTTTC	CAIRDRTSSGANVLTF
few	TRBJ2-7	.	TRBV5-4	TGTGCCAGCAGCAGGGGGGTATTCGGCGGGAGCTCCTACGAGCAGTACTTC	CASSRGVFGGSSYEQYF
.	TRBJ1-2	.	TRBV14	TGTGCCAGCAGCCAAGATCGGGGGGCAGGCTATGGCTACACCTTC	CASSQDRGAGYGYTF
once	TRBJ2-2	TRBD2	TRBV10-3	TGTGCCATCAGCTTGACTAGCGGAGACACCGGGGAGCTGTTTTTT	CAISLTSGDTGELFF
.	TRBJ1-6	.	TRBV27	TGTGCCAGCAGTCTGCGACAGGAGAACTATAATTCACCCCTCCACTTT	CASSLRQENYNSPLHF
.	TRBJ2-7	TRBD2	TRBV12-3/TRBV12-4	TGTGCCAGCAGTGGTATTCCGGGACTAGCTCTCTTC	CASSGIPGLALF